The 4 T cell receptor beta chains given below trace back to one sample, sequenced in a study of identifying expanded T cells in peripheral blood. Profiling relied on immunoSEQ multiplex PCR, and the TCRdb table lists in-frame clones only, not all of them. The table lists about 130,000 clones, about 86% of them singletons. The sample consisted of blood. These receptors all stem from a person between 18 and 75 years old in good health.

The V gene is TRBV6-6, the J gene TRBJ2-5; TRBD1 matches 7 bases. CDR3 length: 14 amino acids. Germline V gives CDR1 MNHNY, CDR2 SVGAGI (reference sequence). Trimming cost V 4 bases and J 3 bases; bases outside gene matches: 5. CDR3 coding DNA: TGTGCCAGCAGTTCCGGGACAGCCGAAGAGACCCAGTACTTC. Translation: CASSSGTAEETQYF.

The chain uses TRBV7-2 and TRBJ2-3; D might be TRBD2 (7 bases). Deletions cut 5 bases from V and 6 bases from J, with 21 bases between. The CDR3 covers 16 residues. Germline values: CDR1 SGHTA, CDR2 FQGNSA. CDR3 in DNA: TGTGCCAGCAGCCCCTTTACCCGGGGGGCCTCGGATACGCAGTATTTT. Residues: CASSPFTRGASDTQYF.

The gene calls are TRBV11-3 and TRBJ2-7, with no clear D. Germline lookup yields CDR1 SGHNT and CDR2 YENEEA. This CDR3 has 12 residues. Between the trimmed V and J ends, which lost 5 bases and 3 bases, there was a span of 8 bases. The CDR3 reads CASSPLIYEQYF. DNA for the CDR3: TGTGCCAGCAGCCCCCTGATCTACGAGCAGTACTTC.

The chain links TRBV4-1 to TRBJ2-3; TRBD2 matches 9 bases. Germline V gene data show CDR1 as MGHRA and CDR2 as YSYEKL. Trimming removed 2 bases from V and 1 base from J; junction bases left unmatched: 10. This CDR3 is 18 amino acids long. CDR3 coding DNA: TGCGCCAGCAGCCAAAACCCGATTTTAGCGGGAGGCACAGATACGCAGTATTTT. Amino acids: CASSQNPILAGGTDTQYF.